This TCR beta chain was retrieved from a study of cytotoxic CD8 clonotypes in ibrutinib-treated CLL (dated by TCRdb to the early 2020s). About the investigation overall: The cohort was composed of ten to eleven relapsed/refractory and approximately 14 treatment-naive patients; IGHV unmutated status was identified in 17 patients. Partial responses were observed in around 25 patients and complete responses in 2; after a median follow-up of about 69 months, remission was maintained in roughly 14 patients and progression was observed in approximately 12. Samples at response were collected after a median of roughly twelve months of treatment, with a range of roughly 6 to 40 months. Samples averaged about 260,000 productive templates and just under 95,000 productive rearrangements. Of the roughly 90 people in the trial, 26 had longitudinal samples available. Cryopreserved peripheral blood mononuclear cells were obtained before treatment, at response, and at either sustained remission or disease progression. Patients were still on ibrutinib when every remission and progressive disease sample was collected. Summary of the overall study and its limitations: Public clonotypes were rare and either shrank or stayed stable during treatment, and the rise in clonality at ibrutinib response reflected expansion of private clonotypes. Baseline clonality exceeded that of age-matched healthy donors and correlated strongly with circulating CD8+ T-cell counts. Sustained-remission and progressing patients did not have matched sampling times, and lymph node repertoires were not examined. Clonality rose at ibrutinib response, remained stable during sustained remission, and dropped back toward baseline at progression.

Each clonotype received, on average, about 10x coverage in deep resolution sequencing performed on a MiSeq, where the target depth lay between 1 in 1 million and 1 in 200,000 T cells. The immunoSEQ hsTCRB Kit was used to generate TCR beta libraries. The original pipeline was this. The data were analyzed with ImmunoSEQ Analyzer and ImmunoSEQ Data Assistant, and V, D and J gene assignments followed IMGT definitions. Clonality, with values ranging from 0 to 1, was calculated as one minus the normalized Shannon entropy of productive rearrangement frequencies. Only overrepresented clonotypes making up at least 0.05% of the repertoire of each patient were included in the public clonotype analysis. Repertoires from some twelve age-matched healthy donors in immuneACCESS were used as clonality controls. The clones in this table, taken by TCRdb from immuneACCESS, are in-frame only. Not every clone is retained; where verified, under half of the shortfall comes from an unresolved V gene, and the cause of the rest is unknown. V and J calls and clone size are copied from that table; D and trimming were computed from the DNA. The sample includes some 46,000 clones, with 55% to 75% observed a single time. The ten largest make up roughly 14% of the sample.

A remark on this clone: The specificity of this receptor is unknown. No much larger clone is present one base from it, and per-base qualities are unavailable.

This specimen's time point label, per the study, means: about a year on ibrutinib. For TCR beta library preparation, around 2.1 micrograms of genomic DNA were extracted from the cryopreserved PBMCs. Longitudinal blood samples from CLL patients receiving ibrutinib monotherapy were subjected to high-throughput TCR beta sequencing. The patients took part in an open-label, single-center phase 2 trial of ibrutinib monotherapy. Sequenced material: PBMCs, taken after 12 months of ibrutinib treatment. The receptor was derived from a human donor with chronic lymphocytic leukemia.

CDR3 reads: CAISESGTSGSGNEQFF. The DNA sequence follows: TGTGCCATCAGTGAGTCGGGGACTAGCGGGAGCGGGAATGAGCAGTTCTTC. The chain employs TRBV10-3 and TRBJ2-1; TRBD2 matches 14 bases in the middle. The germline V and J ends show losses of 0 bases and 7 bases respectively, and no gene match explains 5 bases of the junction. The germline V gene yields ENHRY for CDR1 and SYGVKD for CDR2. Inclusive of the bounding cysteine and phenylalanine, the CDR3 is 17 residues long. Just CDR3 DNA is preserved here, 51 bases in frame from base 1.